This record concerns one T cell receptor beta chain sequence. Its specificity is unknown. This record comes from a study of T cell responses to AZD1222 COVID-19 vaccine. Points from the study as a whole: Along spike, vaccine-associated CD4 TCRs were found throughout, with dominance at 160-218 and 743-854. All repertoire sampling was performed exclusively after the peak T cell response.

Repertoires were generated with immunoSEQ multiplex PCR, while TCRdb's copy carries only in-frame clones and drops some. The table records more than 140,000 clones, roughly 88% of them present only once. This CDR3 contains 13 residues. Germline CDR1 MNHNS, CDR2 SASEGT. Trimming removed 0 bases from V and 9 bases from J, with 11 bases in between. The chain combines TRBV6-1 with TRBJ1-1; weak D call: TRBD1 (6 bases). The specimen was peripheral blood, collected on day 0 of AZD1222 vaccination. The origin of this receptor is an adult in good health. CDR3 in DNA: TGTGCCAGCAGTGAAGCACCGGGACAAAAAGCTTTCTTT. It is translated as CASSEAPGQKAFF.